The TCR beta chain under discussion was sequenced for a study of blood T cell repertoires in COVID-19. Trimming removed 2 bases from V and 2 bases from J, with 10 bases in between. The CDR3 is 14 residues long. Germline values: CDR1 GTSNPN, CDR2 SVGIG (reference sequence). Sequenced by immunoSEQ multiplex PCR; TCRdb stores in-frame clones only, minus some. The repertoire holds about 220,000 clones, with roughly 85% as singletons. The chain employs TRBV30 and TRBJ1-3; D possibly corresponds to TRBD1 (6 bases). Input material: peripheral blood. The sequence was collected from a man aged 50 or older who had recovered from COVID-19. CDR3 region: CAWSRDKPGNTIYF. The CDR3 DNA follows: TGTGCCTGGAGTAGGGACAAGCCTGGAAACACCATATATTTT.